Below, 13 T cell receptor beta chains from the same sample are listed, as sequenced in a study of CD8+ T cells in alopecia areata. Extracted RNA was reverse transcribed, and the resulting cDNA served as sequencing template. Profiled with immunoSEQ multiplex PCR; TCRdb holds only in-frame clones, not every one. Of 110,000 to 150,000 clones listed, around two thirds are singletons. Input material: CD8+ T cells sorted from blood. All receptors come from a human donor in good health.

CDR3 amino acids: CASSSPGTGVRTGELFF. The CDR3 DNA sequence: TGTGCCAGCAGCTCTCCCGGGACAGGGGTTCGGACCGGGGAGCTGTTTTTT. V usage is TRBV7-2 and J usage is TRBJ2-2, with 10 bases lining up with TRBD1. Germline V CDR1 and CDR2: SGHTA, FQGNSA. Unmatched junction bases numbered 10, after V lost 4 bases and J lost 5 bases. The CDR3 is made up of 17 amino acids.

This clone showed up just a few times. CDR3 DNA: TGTGCCAGCAGTTCCCTGGGCTTCAACACTGAAGCTTTCTTT. This sequence encodes CASSSLGFNTEAFF. The chain carries TRBV28 and TRBJ1-1; D remains unclear. Germline loops: CDR1 MDHEN, CDR2 SYDVKM. V shed 4 bases and J shed 2 bases, with 11 bases lying between them. The CDR3 runs 14 residues.

The chain couples TRBV27 to TRBJ2-5, with 10 bases matching TRBD1. V lost 5 bases and J lost 2; bases outside the gene matches: 17. Germline-derived CDR1 and CDR2 are MNHEY and SMNVEV (reference sequence). The CDR3 runs to 19 residues. The CDR3: CASSGRDRGSLTLQETQYF. The DNA of the CDR3 is TGTGCCAGCAGTGGCCGGGACAGGGGCAGCTTAACCTTACAAGAGACCCAGTACTTC.

This chain uses TRBV5-4 with TRBJ1-1; possible D gene TRBD1, 6 bases. V was pared by 3 bases and J by 8 bases, with 8 bases between. The germline CDR1 and CDR2 sequences are SGHNT and YYREEE (reference sequence). This CDR3 comprises 11 residues. CDR3 bases: TGTGCCAGCAGCTATCAGGGGGAAGCTTTCTTT. This gives the protein CASSYQGEAFF.

This CDR3 is CASSSQGRSRPQHF. The CDR3 DNA reads TGTGCCAGCAGCTCCCAGGGGAGAAGCCGGCCCCAGCATTTT. The chain uses TRBV7-8 and TRBJ1-5; D possibly corresponds to TRBD1 (6 bases). Germline V lookup: CDR1 SGHVS, CDR2 FQNEAQ. The length of the CDR3 is 14 residues. Trimming cost V 4 bases and J 9 bases, with 16 bases left between them.

The chain couples TRBV7-3 to TRBJ2-7; a weak D match, TRBD1 (5 bases). Germline V lookup: CDR1 SGHTA, CDR2 FQGTGA. The CDR3 has 15 amino acids. V gave up 0 bases and J gave up 4 bases, with 13 bases separating them. As DNA, the CDR3 is TGTGCCAGCAGCTTAACAGGGGAAGGTCCGTACGAGCAGTACTTC. Residues: CASSLTGEGPYEQYF.

The rearrangement links TRBV10-3 to TRBJ2-3; D gene unclear. CDR3 size: 14 residues. The V end was cut by 2 bases, the J end by 10 bases, with 16 bases between. CDR1 is ENHRY, CDR2 SYGVKD, per germline. CDR3 nucleotides: TGTGCCATCAGTGAGCCTCTCTATGAGGAGCCGCAGTATTTT. Translation: CAISEPLYEEPQYF.

This rearrangement joins TRBV4-1 to TRBJ2-7; D is undetermined. Germline-derived CDR1 and CDR2 are MGHRA and YSYEKL. The V and J ends lost 4 bases and 0 bases respectively, with 7 bases between them. The CDR3 is 13 amino acids. DNA for the CDR3: TGCGCCAGCAGCCTCAGGAGCTCCTACGAGCAGTACTTC. Its protein is CASSLRSSYEQYF.

In its sample, this clone was seen a few times. This chain uses TRBV29-1 with TRBJ1-3; D is perhaps TRBD1 (5 bases). The CDR3 has 15 residues. Germline V gene lookup returns CDR1 SQVTM and CDR2 ANQGSEA. The V end was cut by 6 bases, the J end by 0 bases, with 15 bases between. The CDR3 reads CSVEGTDGSGNTIYF. The CDR3 DNA follows: TGCAGCGTCGAGGGGACCGACGGCTCTGGAAACACCATATATTTT.

V usage is TRBV29-1 and J usage is TRBJ2-1; a weak D match, TRBD2 (6 bases). Germline V lookup: CDR1 SQVTM, CDR2 ANQGSEA. CDR3 length: 13 residues. V was cut by 2 bases and J by 5 bases, with 10 bases left in between. The CDR3 nucleotides are TGCAGCGTTGAACCGGGAGTGGACAATGAGCAGTTCTTC. Its protein product is CSVEPGVDNEQFF.

On this clone: The junction departs from the called germline gene at one end, perhaps through a read error. The chain recombines TRBV27 with TRBJ2-7; 11 positions match TRBD1. The V gene's germline CDR1 is MNHEY and CDR2 SMNVEV (reference sequence). The CDR3 sequence is 16 residues long. The CDR3 region has the DNA TGTGCCAGCAGTTTTTCCCGGACAGGGGGCAATTACGAACAGTACTTC. This gives the protein CASSFSRTGGNYEQYF.

The chain links TRBV11-2 to TRBJ2-7; 10 bases are a match to TRBD2. The CDR3 is 14 residues long. Trimming removed 0 bases from V and 8 bases from J; junction bases left unmatched: 4. From germline, CDR1 is SGHAT and CDR2 FQNNGV. CDR3 bases: TGTGCCAGCAGCTTAGAAGCGGGAGGGCCACAGCAGTACTTC. It yields the protein CASSLEAGGPQQYF. Supplemented by reference TRBV11-2 and TRBJ2-7, the full variable domain reads EAGVAQSPRYKIIEKRQSVAFWCNPISGHATLYWYQQILGQGPKLLIQFQNNGVVDDSQLPKDRFSAERLKGVDSTLKIQPAKLEDSAVYLCASSLEAGGPQQYFGPGTRLTVT.

The chain joins TRBV27 to TRBJ1-1; D may be TRBD1 (5 bases). CDR1 is MNHEY and CDR2 is SMNVEV in the germline V gene (reference sequence). The CDR3 spans 13 residues. Trimming took off 4 bases at V and 4 bases at J, with 10 bases between the two ends. CDR3: CASSSQGGTEAFF. The CDR3 nucleotides are TGTGCCAGCAGTTCGCAGGGCGGCACTGAAGCTTTCTTT.